The next 26 T cell receptor beta chains were all read from a single sample in a study of post-analysis software for immune sequencing data. Study-wide findings and caveats: Controls had lower frequencies than patients of 4 or 5 TRBV segments, which included TRBV5-6, TRBV5-1 and TRBV20-1.

These receptors' targets are unknown. cDNA libraries of TCR beta carried unique molecular identifiers. MiXCR was run by TCRdb on the PCR reads, yielding one entry per CDR3 protein. There are some 890,000 distinct CDR3 sequences in the sample; 53% occur only once, and 4.6% lies in the top ten. Sample: blood. The receptors stem from a girl aged 10 to 17 with multiple sclerosis.

This chain connects TRBV18 to TRBJ2-4; 8 bases are a match to TRBD2. The better agreement between TRBJ2-7 and the DNA end casts doubt on the J call. The CDR3 has 15 residues. CDR1 and CDR2 (germline): KGHSH, LQKENI. The CDR3 region is CASSPPSGGPYEQYF. CDR3 bases: TGTGCCAGCTCACCACCGTCGGGAGGGCCTTACGAGCAGTACTTC.

The chain has TRBV18 and TRBJ2-5; 8 nucleotides align to TRBD2. There are 15 residues in the CDR3. Germline CDR1 is KGHSH and CDR2 is LQKENI. After removal of 4 bases from V and 4 bases from J, the junction contained 8 bases not matched to a gene. CDR3 protein: CASSLSGKDSETQYF. Here the CDR3 DNA reads TGTGCCAGCTCACTTAGCGGGAAGGACTCAGAGACCCAGTACTTC.

In its sample, this clonotype was seen once. The chain employs TRBV20-1 and TRBJ2-3, with D possibly being TRBD1 (6 bases). Germline V gene lookup returns CDR1 DFQATT and CDR2 SNEGSKA (reference sequence). CDR3 length equals 19 residues. Between the trimmed V and J ends, which lost 0 bases and 1 base, there was a span of 23 bases. CDR3 DNA: TGCAGTGCTAGAGAGCAGGGGACATTCAATAAACATCGCACAGATACGCAGTATTTT. Translation: CSAREQGTFNKHRTDTQYF.

This clonotype has a single count. The rearrangement uses TRBV5-1 and TRBJ2-4, with no clear D. This CDR3 comprises 11 residues. The V end lost 0 bases, the J end lost 15 bases, and 10 bases lay between the germline ends. Per germline, CDR1 SGHRS and CDR2 YFSETQ. The CDR3: CASSLGQYTYF. CDR3 nucleotide sequence: TGCGCCAGCAGCTTGGGGCAGTACACGTACTTC.

This chain joins TRBV20-1 and TRBJ2-1; D possibly corresponds to TRBD1 (5 bases). This CDR3 spans 14 amino acids. CDR1 DFQATT and CDR2 SNEGSKA come from the germline V gene (reference sequence). V was pared by 3 bases and J by 1 base, with 10 bases between. In nucleotides, the CDR3 is TGCAGTGCTAGGATAAAGGGGTCCTACAATGAGCAGTTCTTC. Its translation is CSARIKGSYNEQFF.

This chain links TRBV6-1 with TRBJ2-7, with TRBD1 matching 9 bases. The CDR3 contains 14 residues. J was trimmed by 3 bases and V by 6 bases; bases with no gene match: 6. Looked up from germline, CDR1 is MNHNS and CDR2 is SASEGT. CDR3 amino acids: CASRTGTGFYEQYF. The CDR3 nucleotides read TGTGCCAGCAGAACCGGGACAGGGTTCTACGAGCAGTACTTC.

About this clonotype: Sequence at one end of the junction differs from germline and may be a read error. The chain employs TRBV7-9 and TRBJ1-2; 9 nucleotides agree with TRBD1. CDR1 is SEHNR, CDR2 FQNEAQ, per germline (reference sequence). The CDR3 sequence is 15 residues long. The DNA for the CDR3 is TGTGTCAGCAGCCCCCGGGACAGGGTGGACTATGGCTACACCTTC. Translated: CVSSPRDRVDYGYTF.

This clonotype was observed a few times. The gene calls are TRBV6-5 and TRBJ2-6, with D uncertain. CDR3 length equals 17 residues. Germline V gene data show CDR1 as MNHEY and CDR2 as SVGAGI. The V end was cut by 1 base, the J end by 0 bases, with 10 bases between. The CDR3 DNA is TGTGCCAGCAGTTACTTGCCCTTCCTCTCTGGGGCCAACGTCCTGACTTTC. This gives the protein CASSYLPFLSGANVLTF.

The table lists this clonotype with a few counts. The genes are TRBV4-1 and TRBJ2-1; 12 bases are shared with TRBD2. Germline V gene lookup returns CDR1 MGHRA and CDR2 YSYEKL. J was trimmed by 0 bases and V by 1 base; bases with no gene match: 1. This CDR3 has 17 amino acids. Here the CDR3 DNA reads TGCGCCAGCAGCCAAGGGACTAGCGGGGACTCCTACAATGAGCAGTTCTTC. It specifies CASSQGTSGDSYNEQFF.

A remark on this clonotype: One end of the junction does not line up with germline, which may come from a read error. The CDR3: CASTWTGEEAQYF. In nucleotides, the CDR3 is TGTGCCAGCACTTGGACAGGGGAAGAGGCCCAGTACTTC. The V call is TRBV12-3 or TRBV12-4, the J call TRBJ2-5, with TRBD1 matching 9 bases. CDR3 length equals 13 residues.

This chain joins TRBV4-2 and TRBJ2-1; TRBD2 aligns across 10 bases. Germline lookup yields CDR1 LGHNA and CDR2 YNFKEQ. After removal of 0 bases from V and 6 bases from J, the junction contained 8 bases not matched to a gene. This CDR3 spans 17 amino acids. The CDR3 nucleotides read TGTGCCAGCAGCCAAGAGGGTGGACTAGCGGAAGGCAATGAGCAGTTCTTC. Protein product: CASSQEGGLAEGNEQFF.

The chain couples TRBV5-1 to TRBJ2-7; 7 positions agree with TRBD1. Trimming cost V 3 bases and J 5 bases; bases outside gene matches: 5. This CDR3 region has 13 residues. Germline-derived CDR1 and CDR2 are SGHRS and YFSETQ. CDR3 DNA: TGCGCCAGCAGCTACAGGGGTGTCGACGAGCAGTACTTC. Protein sequence: CASSYRGVDEQYF. The full variable domain, completed using reference TRBV5-1 and TRBJ2-7, is KAGVTQTPRYLIKTRGQQVTLSCSPISGHRSVSWYQQTPGQGLQFLFEYFSETQRNKGNFPGRFSGRQFSNSRSEMNVSTLELGDSALYLCASSYRGVDEQYFGPGTRLTVT.

This sequence joins TRBV6-1 and TRBJ2-1; TRBD2 agrees at 12 bases. J gave up 7 bases and V 4 bases, and 8 bases lay outside the gene matches. Looked up from germline, CDR1 is MNHNS and CDR2 is SASEGT. This CDR3 has 16 residues. CDR3 bases: TGTGCCAGCAGTGGGACTAGCGGGGCCGGAGGGAATGAGCAGTTCTTC. Translating it yields CASSGTSGAGGNEQFF.

In its sample, this clonotype was seen a few times. The rearrangement links TRBV6-6 to TRBJ2-7; D not certain. The J call is doubtful: the DNA matches TRBJ2-5 better. The CDR3 sequence is 11 residues long. In germline, CDR1 is MNHNY, CDR2 SVGAGI (reference sequence). The CDR3 sequence is CASTELETQYF. DNA of the CDR3: TGTGCCAGCACCGAACTCGAGACCCAGTACTTC.

The table lists this clonotype with a few counts. This rearrangement joins TRBV18 to TRBJ2-4; D is ambiguous. With 3 bases removed from V and 6 bases from J, the gap between germline ends came to 15 bases. Germline-derived CDR1 and CDR2 are KGHSH and LQKENI. This CDR3 has 15 residues. The CDR3 DNA follows: TGTGCCAGCTCACCGACCAAACTTGAGAGAAACATTCAGTACTTC. Amino acids: CASSPTKLERNIQYF.

The rearrangement joins TRBV7-9 to TRBJ2-5, with a weak D call TRBD1 (6 bases). Germline CDR1 SEHNR, CDR2 FQNEAQ (reference sequence). CDR3 length: 13 amino acids. Trimming cost V 6 bases and J 2 bases, with 10 bases left between them. CDR3 sequence reads: CASRVTGQETQYF. The CDR3 DNA follows: TGTGCCAGCAGGGTTACAGGGCAAGAGACCCAGTACTTC.

The rearrangement joins TRBV5-5 to TRBJ1-5; 7 nucleotides agree with TRBD1. The CDR3 sequence is 16 residues long. Germline CDR1 SGHKS, CDR2 YYEKEE (reference sequence). Losses at the gene ends were 0 bases for V and 2 bases for J; bases not matched to a gene: 5. CDR3 in amino acids: CASSLGVGQGNQPQHF. The CDR3, as DNA: TGTGCCAGCAGCTTGGGCGTAGGACAGGGCAATCAGCCCCAGCATTTT.

This clonotype was found a few times. This chain links TRBV29-1 with TRBJ2-4; no clear D. This CDR3 contains 13 residues. Trimming left V 4 bases short and J 0 bases short, with 7 bases between. Germline V gene data show CDR1 as SQVTM and CDR2 as ANQGSEA. CDR3 DNA: TGCAGCGTTGCGCTCCTAGCCAAAAACATTCAGTACTTC. Translation: CSVALLAKNIQYF.

The gene calls are TRBV5-1 and TRBJ1-1; maybe TRBD1 (5 bases). Trimming took 4 bases from V and 2 from J, leaving 15 bases between them. The CDR3 consists of 15 residues. CDR1 and CDR2 (germline): SGHRS, YFSETQ. CDR3 coding DNA: TGCGCCAGCAGCCTTCGTGGCAGGGAAAACACTGAAGCTTTCTTT. Translation: CASSLRGRENTEAFF. Based on the CDR3 plus reference TRBV5-1 and TRBJ1-1, the full variable domain is KAGVTQTPRYLIKTRGQQVTLSCSPISGHRSVSWYQQTPGQGLQFLFEYFSETQRNKGNFPGRFSGRQFSNSRSEMNVSTLELGDSALYLCASSLRGRENTEAFFGQGTRLTVV.

CDR3 protein: CSVIGASGVEQFF. CDR3 DNA sequence: TGCAGCGTAATCGGGGCTAGCGGAGTTGAGCAGTTCTTC. The rearrangement links TRBV29-1 to TRBJ2-7; 7 bases map to TRBD2. The tail of the sequence fits TRBJ2-1 better, so the J call may be wrong. The CDR3 is 13 amino acids. The germline V gene has CDR1 SQVTM and CDR2 ANQGSEA.

The chain combines TRBV5-6 with TRBJ1-2, with TRBD1 matching over 8 bases. The germline V gene encodes CDR1 SGHDT and CDR2 YYEEEE. The ends lost 7 bases at V and 1 base at J; junction bases unmatched: 12. The CDR3 length is 16 residues. For the CDR3, the DNA is TGTGCCAGCCTCTCTTTTCGGACAGGGAGTAACTATGGCTACACCTTC. Protein: CASLSFRTGSNYGYTF.

This clonotype has a count of ten or more. This chain connects TRBV29-1 to TRBJ2-5; maybe TRBD2 (6 bases). CDR3 length: 14 amino acids. Trimming took off 5 bases at V and 4 bases at J, with 17 bases between the two ends. Germline assignment: CDR1 SQVTM and CDR2 ANQGSEA. The CDR3 DNA reads as TGCAGCGTTCCCGGGACTCGGAGTAGAGAGACCCAGTACTTC. It translates to CSVPGTRSRETQYF.

The V gene is TRBV11-2, the J gene TRBJ1-2; 8 bases align to TRBD1. This CDR3 comprises 17 residues. V was clipped by 0 bases and J by 8 bases; unmatched bases: 14. The V gene's germline CDR1 is SGHAT and CDR2 FQNNGV. CDR3 coding DNA: TGTGCCAGCAGCTTAGATTCCCGGGCCTCAGGGGGCCACGGCTACACCTTC. It translates to CASSLDSRASGGHGYTF.

The sample holds a few counts of this clonotype. The CDR3 spells CASSDAVGRAYEQYF. CDR3 DNA: TGTGCCAGCAGTGATGCGGTGGGCAGAGCCTACGAGCAGTACTTC. The chain is built from TRBV12-3 or TRBV12-4 and TRBJ2-7; no reliable D call. V lost 5 bases and J 2 bases, leaving 16 bases between the germline ends. The CDR3 extends over 15 amino acids.

This clonotype was observed at least ten times. CDR3 region: CASSLRPQETQYF. CDR3 nucleotides: TGCGCCAGCAGCTTGAGGCCCCAAGAGACCCAGTACTTC. The gene calls are TRBV5-1 and TRBJ2-5; D uncertain. The germline V gene has CDR1 SGHRS and CDR2 YFSETQ. The CDR3 covers 13 residues. The V end lost 1 base, the J end lost 1 base, and 5 bases lay between the germline ends.

This clonotype was observed a few times. This chain uses TRBV29-1 with TRBJ2-3, with 7 bases identical to TRBD2. This CDR3 is 14 amino acids long. The V segment lost 4 bases and the J segment 4 bases; nucleotides outside the gene matches: 8. The germline V gene encodes CDR1 SQVTM and CDR2 ANQGSEA. The CDR3 loop is CSVVGRETADTQYF. The CDR3 DNA is TGCAGCGTTGTAGGGCGGGAGACAGCAGATACGCAGTATTTT.